The T cell receptor (beta chain) described here comes from a study of shared clonotypes between healthy human individuals (dated by TCRdb to about 2020). With regard to the full study: The cohort comprised a couple of women and a few men aged 18 to 49 years. For each donor, CD4 naive and CD4 memory were each given three plates, CD8 naive was given two plates, and CD8 memory was given one plate. To estimate repertoire size and how much clonotype sharing occurs between individuals, the study deeply sequenced the blood TCR repertoires of five or six healthy adults. To increase sequencing depth and limit assay-specific biases, TCR repertoire library preparation and sequencing were carried out by different laboratories using diverse techniques. Leukapheresis yielded between about 0.9 and 9.5 billion PBMCs per donor. The full study reports these points: Sampling was restricted to blood, and TCR repertoires in tissue are likely to differ from TCR repertoires in blood. Even with the large sequencing depth, rarefaction of the sorted-subset datasets indicated that sequencing was incomplete. The genetic and exposure-history diversity represented was limited by the small number of donors. Estimated clonotype richness was generally larger for naive than for memory subsets. Pairwise subsampling indicated that sequencing depth was expected to affect the degree of clonotype sharing among donors. Across a handful of donors, around 5% of naive CD4, roughly 3.8% of naive CD8, 2% to 2.5% of memory CD4, and roughly 0.41% of memory CD8 clonotypes were shared. Compared with non-shared clonotypes, the clonotypes found in all four sorted-subset donors had higher generation probabilities.

Notes on this clone: Its antigen remains undetermined. No base quality information exists; no much larger clone differs at one position.

For the CD8 naive samples, CD45RO-negative cells were positively selected for CCR7, yielding a CD45RA+CCR7+ population from which TemRA cells were excluded. The donors were healthy, HIV-negative adults with no recently reported acute infections or vaccinations. Every donor was a Caucasian adult residing in Nashville, Tennessee, USA. Blood was obtained by leukapheresis, after which PBMCs were separated by Ficoll-Histopaque density gradient centrifugation and cryopreserved in liquid nitrogen vapor phase. Analytical flow cytometry was used to check the purity and quantity of each magnetically sorted T cell population. From each sorted fraction, genomic DNA was isolated and quantified by UV absorbance on a Nanodrop 2000c. The germline V gene encodes CDR1 SQVTM and CDR2 ANQGSEA. The CDR3 starts with the cysteine, ends with the phenylalanine, and has 11 residues. Left in the record is the CDR3 DNA by itself, 33 bases read in frame from the first base. The junction carries 11 bases between V and J, which are trimmed by 7 bases and 5 bases respectively.

Using the deep immunoSEQ assay, multiplex PCR amplified TCR CDR3 regions from genomic DNA. For each cell subset, the extracted genomic DNA was distributed evenly across all wells of several immunoSEQ 96-well plates, and each plate served as one replicate. For sorted subsets, about 0.2 ug genomic DNA, equal to tens of thousands of T cell genomes, was loaded into each replicate PCR. The purified libraries were quantified using a Qubit 3.0 fluorometer, sized with a Bioanalyzer 2100, and then quantified again using the KAPA Library Quantification kit. A separate single-read 150-cycle Illumina NextSeq 550 flow cell was used to sequence each immunoSEQ 96-well plate. On the authors' methods: Because the immunoSEQ output held only junctional sequences and lacked quality scores, the filtering could not match the filtering applied to full-length reads. Sequences were annotated with PyIR, a Python wrapper for IgBLAST v1.9, and V/J genes and CDR3 were assigned using IMGT germline references. Any read was removed if the V/J assignment was weak (E-value above 1e-6), the CDR3 was missing, or the read contained stop codons, out-of-frame junctions, or ambiguous translated residues. V3J clonotypes were defined by identical inferred V gene, J gene, and CDR3 amino acid sequence. Percentage overlap between repertoires was computed as shared unique clonotypes divided by the size of the smaller repertoire. Three approaches were used to assess repertoire richness: RTK rarefaction, the Chao1 estimator, and Recon v2.1 estimates of unobserved clonotypes. Generation probabilities were computed with OLGA for all TCRbeta clonotypes obtained by the gDNA method from several donors. TCRdb holds this immuneACCESS table with in-frame rearrangements only. Some clones are missing; in checked studies, unresolved V genes explain under half, and the rest has no known cause. V, J and clone size derive from that table, while D and trimming were established from the DNA sequence. The sample records fewer than 1 million clones, approximately 97% of which are singletons. About 0.21% of the sample is held by the ten biggest clonotypes.

This clonotype originated in a man aged 25 to 40 in good health. Sequencing input: naive CD8+ T cells sorted from blood. This specimen's cell subset or site label, per the study, means: CD45RA+CCR7+. Rearrangement joined TRBV29-1 to TRBJ2-5; the D gene assignment is ambiguous. The sequenced DNA is TGCAGCGGTCGTTTTTTTGAGACCCAGTACTTC. This sequence encodes CSGRFFETQYF.